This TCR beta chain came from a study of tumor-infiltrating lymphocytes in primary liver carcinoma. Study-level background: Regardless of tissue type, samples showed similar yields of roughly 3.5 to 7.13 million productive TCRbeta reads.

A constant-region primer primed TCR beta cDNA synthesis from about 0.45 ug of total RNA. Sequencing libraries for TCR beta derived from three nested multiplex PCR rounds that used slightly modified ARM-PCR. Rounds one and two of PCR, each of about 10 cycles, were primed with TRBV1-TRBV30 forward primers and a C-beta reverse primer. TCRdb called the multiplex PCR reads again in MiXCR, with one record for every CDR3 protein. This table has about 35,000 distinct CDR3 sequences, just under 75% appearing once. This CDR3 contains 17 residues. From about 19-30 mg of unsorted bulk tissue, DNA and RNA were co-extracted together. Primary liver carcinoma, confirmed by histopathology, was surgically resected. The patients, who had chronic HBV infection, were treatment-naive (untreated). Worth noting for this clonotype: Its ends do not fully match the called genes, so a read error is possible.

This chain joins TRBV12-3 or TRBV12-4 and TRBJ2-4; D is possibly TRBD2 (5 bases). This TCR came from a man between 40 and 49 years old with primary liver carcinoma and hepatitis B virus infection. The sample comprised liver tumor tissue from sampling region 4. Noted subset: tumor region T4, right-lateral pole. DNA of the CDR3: TGTGACAGCAACCCGATGGGGAGAAGGGAAAGGGTGGGCAATCAGTACTTC. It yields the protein CDSNPMGRRERVGNQYF.